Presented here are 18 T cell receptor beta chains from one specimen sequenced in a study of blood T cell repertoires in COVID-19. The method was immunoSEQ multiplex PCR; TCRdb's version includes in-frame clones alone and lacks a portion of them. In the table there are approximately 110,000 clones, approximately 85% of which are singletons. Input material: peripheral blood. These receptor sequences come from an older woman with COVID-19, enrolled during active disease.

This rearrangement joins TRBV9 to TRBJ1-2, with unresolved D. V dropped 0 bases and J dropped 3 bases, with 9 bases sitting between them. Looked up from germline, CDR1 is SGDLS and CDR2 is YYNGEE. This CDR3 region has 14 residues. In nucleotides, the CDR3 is TGTGCCAGCAGCGTAGTTCAAAGCCACTATGGCTACACCTTC. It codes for CASSVVQSHYGYTF.

The CDR3 sequence is CASSIRGVDTDTQYF. The CDR3 nucleotides are TGTGCCAGCAGCATCAGGGGAGTTGACACAGATACGCAGTATTTT. The chain carries TRBV7-3 and TRBJ2-3; a weak D match, TRBD1 (6 bases). Germline V gene lookup returns CDR1 SGHTA and CDR2 FQGTGA. The ends were cut back, 5 bases at V and 2 bases at J, with 14 bases in the middle. The CDR3 consists of 15 residues. Using reference TRBV7-3 and TRBJ2-3 for the parts outside the CDR3, the full variable domain is GAGVSQTPSNKVTEKGKYVELRCDPISGHTALYWYRQSLGQGPEFLIYFQGTGAADDSGLPNDRFFAVRPEGSVSTLKIQRTERGDSAVYLCASSIRGVDTDTQYFGPGTRLTVL.

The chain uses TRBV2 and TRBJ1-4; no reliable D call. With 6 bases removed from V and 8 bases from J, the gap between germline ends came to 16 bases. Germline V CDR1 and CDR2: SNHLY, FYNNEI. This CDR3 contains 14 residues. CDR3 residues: CASRAADRREKLFF. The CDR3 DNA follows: TGTGCCAGCAGGGCCGCCGACCGGAGGGAAAAACTGTTTTTT.

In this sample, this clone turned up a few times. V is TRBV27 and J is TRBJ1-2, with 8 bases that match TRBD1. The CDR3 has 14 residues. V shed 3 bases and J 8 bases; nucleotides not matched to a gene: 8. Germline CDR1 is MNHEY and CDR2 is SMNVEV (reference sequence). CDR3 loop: CASSLTGEARGYTF. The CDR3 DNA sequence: TGTGCCAGCAGTTTGACAGGGGAGGCACGAGGCTACACCTTC.

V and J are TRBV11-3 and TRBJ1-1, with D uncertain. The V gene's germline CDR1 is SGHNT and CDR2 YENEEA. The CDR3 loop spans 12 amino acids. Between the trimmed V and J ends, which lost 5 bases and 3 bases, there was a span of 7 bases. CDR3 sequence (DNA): TGTGCCAGCAGCCGGGAGGACACTGAAGCTTTCTTT. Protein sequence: CASSREDTEAFF.

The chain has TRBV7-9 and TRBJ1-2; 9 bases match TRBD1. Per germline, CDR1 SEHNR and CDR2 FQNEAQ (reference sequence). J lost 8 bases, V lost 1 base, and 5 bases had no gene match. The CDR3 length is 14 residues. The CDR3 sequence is CASSLDSGTGGYTF. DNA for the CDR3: TGTGCCAGCAGCTTAGACAGCGGGACAGGGGGCTACACCTTC.

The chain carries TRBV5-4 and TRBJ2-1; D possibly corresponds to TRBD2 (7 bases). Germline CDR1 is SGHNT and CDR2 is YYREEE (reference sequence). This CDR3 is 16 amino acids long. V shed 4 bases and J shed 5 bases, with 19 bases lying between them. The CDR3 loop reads CASSTLGGGPHNEQFF. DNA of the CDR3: TGTGCCAGCAGCACCCTAGGGGGGGGGCCACACAATGAGCAGTTCTTC.

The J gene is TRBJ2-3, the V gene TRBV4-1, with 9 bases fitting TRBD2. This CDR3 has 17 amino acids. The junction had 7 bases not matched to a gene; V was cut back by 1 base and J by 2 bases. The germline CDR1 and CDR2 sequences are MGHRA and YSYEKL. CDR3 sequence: CASSQGFLAGLTDTQYF. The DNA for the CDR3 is TGCGCCAGCAGCCAAGGTTTCCTAGCGGGGCTCACAGATACGCAGTATTTT.

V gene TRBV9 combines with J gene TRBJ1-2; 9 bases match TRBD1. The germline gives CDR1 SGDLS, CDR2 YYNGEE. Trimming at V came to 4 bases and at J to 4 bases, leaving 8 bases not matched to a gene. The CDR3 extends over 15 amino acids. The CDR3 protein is CASSSRTGVSYGYTF. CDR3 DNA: TGTGCCAGCAGCTCGAGGACAGGGGTCAGCTATGGCTACACCTTC.

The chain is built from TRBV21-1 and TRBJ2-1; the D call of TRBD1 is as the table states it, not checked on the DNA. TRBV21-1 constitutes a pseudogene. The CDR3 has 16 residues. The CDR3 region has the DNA TGTGCCAGCAGCAAAATTACGACAGGGGCATACAATGAGCAGTTCTTC. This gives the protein CASSKITTGAYNEQFF.

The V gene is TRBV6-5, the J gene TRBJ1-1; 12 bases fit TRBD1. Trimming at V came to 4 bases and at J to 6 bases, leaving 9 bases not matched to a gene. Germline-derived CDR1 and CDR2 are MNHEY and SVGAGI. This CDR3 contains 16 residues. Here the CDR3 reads CASSSPGQGAGSEAFF. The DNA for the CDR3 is TGTGCCAGCAGTTCGCCGGGACAGGGGGCGGGATCTGAAGCTTTCTTT.

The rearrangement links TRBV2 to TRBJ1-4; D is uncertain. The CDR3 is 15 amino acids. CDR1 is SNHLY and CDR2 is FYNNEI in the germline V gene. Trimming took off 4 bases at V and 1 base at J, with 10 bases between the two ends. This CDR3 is CASSADWGTNEKLFF. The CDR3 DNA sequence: TGTGCCAGCAGTGCGGACTGGGGAACTAATGAAAAACTGTTTTTT.

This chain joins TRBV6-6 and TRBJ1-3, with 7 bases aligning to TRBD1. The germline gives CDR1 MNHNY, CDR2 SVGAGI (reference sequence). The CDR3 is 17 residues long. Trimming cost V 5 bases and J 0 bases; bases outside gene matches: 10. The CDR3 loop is CASSLYRGTYSGNTIYF. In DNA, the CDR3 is TGTGCCAGCAGTCTATACAGGGGAACTTACTCTGGAAACACCATATATTTT.

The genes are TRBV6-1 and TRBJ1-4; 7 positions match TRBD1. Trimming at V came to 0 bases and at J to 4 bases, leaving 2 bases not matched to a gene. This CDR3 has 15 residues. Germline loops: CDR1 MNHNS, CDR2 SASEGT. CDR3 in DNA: TGTGCCAGCAGTGAAGCCGGGACAGATAATGAAAAACTGTTTTTT. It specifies CASSEAGTDNEKLFF.

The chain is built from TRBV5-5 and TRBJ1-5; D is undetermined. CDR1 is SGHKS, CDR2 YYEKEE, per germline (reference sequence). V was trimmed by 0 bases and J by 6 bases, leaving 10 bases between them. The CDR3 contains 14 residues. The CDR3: CASSLASGFQPQHF. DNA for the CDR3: TGTGCCAGCAGCTTGGCCTCGGGGTTTCAGCCCCAGCATTTT.

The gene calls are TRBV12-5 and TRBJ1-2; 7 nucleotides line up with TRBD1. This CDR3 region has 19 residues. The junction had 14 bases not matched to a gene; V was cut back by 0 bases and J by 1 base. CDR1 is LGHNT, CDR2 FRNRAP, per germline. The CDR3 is CASGLVPIPGGEGNYGYTF. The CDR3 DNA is TGTGCTAGTGGTTTGGTACCCATTCCAGGGGGTGAGGGTAACTATGGCTACACCTTC.

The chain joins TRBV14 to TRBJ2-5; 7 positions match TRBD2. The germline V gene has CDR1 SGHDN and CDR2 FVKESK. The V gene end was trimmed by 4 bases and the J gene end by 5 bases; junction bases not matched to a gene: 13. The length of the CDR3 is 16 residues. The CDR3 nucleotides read TGTGCCAGCAGCCCCTTAGGGAGGGCCCCTTGGGAGACCCAGTACTTC. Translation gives CASSPLGRAPWETQYF.

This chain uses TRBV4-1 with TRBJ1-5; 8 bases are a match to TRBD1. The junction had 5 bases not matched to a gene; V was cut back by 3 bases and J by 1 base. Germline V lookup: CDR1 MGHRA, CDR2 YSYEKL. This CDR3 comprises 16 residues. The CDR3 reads CASSQYQGASNQPQHF. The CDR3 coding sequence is TGCGCCAGCAGCCAGTACCAGGGGGCCAGCAATCAGCCCCAGCATTTT.